These T cell receptor beta chains were read from a single sample in a study of shared clonotypes between healthy human individuals. Some clones are missing from TCRdb's copy, which holds only in-frame ones; the method was immunoSEQ multiplex PCR. The sample shows some 980,000 clones, 60% to 85% of them seen only once. Material: memory CD4+ T cells sorted from blood. All receptors come from a man aged 18 to 30 in good health. The CDR3 runs from the conserved cysteine through the conserved F or W. The order of the fields is clone size, V gene, D gene, J gene, CDR3 protein, CDR3 DNA. D genes are given only for firm matches. Clone size, where shown, is once, few, many, or a class for clones that have expanded.

clone_size: .; v_call: TRBV11-3; d_call: .; j_call: TRBJ2-3; cdr3_aa: CASSLGGMDTQYF; cdr3_nt: TGTGCCAGCAGCTTAGGAGGGATGGATACGCAGTATTTT
clone_size: .; v_call: TRBV29-1; d_call: TRBD2; j_call: TRBJ2-7; cdr3_aa: CSAMWGTSAGEQYF; cdr3_nt: TGCAGCGCCATGTGGGGGACTAGCGCTGGGGAGCAGTACTTC
clone_size: .; v_call: TRBV9; d_call: TRBD1; j_call: TRBJ1-3; cdr3_aa: CASSRFDRGSGNTIYF; cdr3_nt: TGTGCCAGCAGCCGCTTCGACAGGGGTTCTGGAAACACCATATATTTT
clone_size: .; v_call: TRBV4-1; d_call: TRBD2; j_call: TRBJ2-7; cdr3_aa: CASSQDASGGREQYF; cdr3_nt: TGCGCCAGCAGCCAAGACGCTAGCGGGGGGCGCGAGCAGTACTTC
clone_size: once; v_call: TRBV9; d_call: .; j_call: TRBJ1-6; cdr3_aa: CASSVGAGGPDSPLHF; cdr3_nt: TGTGCCAGCAGCGTAGGGGCTGGAGGGCCAGACTCACCCCTCCACTTT
clone_size: .; v_call: TRBV18; d_call: .; j_call: TRBJ1-1; cdr3_aa: CASSASGFNTEAFF; cdr3_nt: TGTGCCAGCTCCGCCTCGGGGTTCAACACTGAAGCTTTCTTT
clone_size: .; v_call: TRBV7-2; d_call: TRBD2; j_call: TRBJ2-7; cdr3_aa: CASSRAGGNSEQYF; cdr3_nt: TGTGCCAGCAGCCGAGCGGGAGGGAATAGCGAGCAGTACTTC
clone_size: .; v_call: TRBV18; d_call: TRBD2; j_call: TRBJ2-5; cdr3_aa: CASSPPPRGETQYF; cdr3_nt: TGTGCCAGCTCACCACCCCCGCGGGGGGAGACCCAGTACTTC
clone_size: once; v_call: TRBV7-9; d_call: .; j_call: TRBJ2-2; cdr3_aa: CASSGSGTKAGELFF; cdr3_nt: TGTGCCAGCAGCGGTTCCGGGACCAAAGCCGGGGAGCTGTTTTTT
clone_size: .; v_call: TRBV1; d_call: .; j_call: TRBJ2-5; cdr3_aa: CTSSLGGGTETQYF; cdr3_nt: TGCACCAGCAGCCTAGGTGGGGGGACAGAGACCCAGTACTTC
clone_size: .; v_call: TRBV7-2; d_call: TRBD1; j_call: TRBJ2-7; cdr3_aa: CASSNRDRAYEQYF; cdr3_nt: TGTGCCAGCAGCAACCGGGACAGGGCCTACGAGCAGTACTTC
clone_size: few; v_call: TRBV5-8; d_call: .; j_call: TRBJ1-2; cdr3_aa: CASSLGDKIVYGYTF; cdr3_nt: TGTGCCAGCAGCTTGGGGGACAAGATCGTTTATGGCTACACCTTC
clone_size: few; v_call: TRBV5-1; d_call: TRBD2; j_call: TRBJ2-1; cdr3_aa: CASSEAGVSYNEQFF; cdr3_nt: TGCGCCAGCAGCGAAGCGGGAGTCTCCTACAATGAGCAGTTCTTC
clone_size: few; v_call: TRBV28; d_call: .; j_call: TRBJ1-1; cdr3_aa: CASRPHGNTEAFF; cdr3_nt: TGTGCCAGCAGACCCCATGGGAACACTGAAGCTTTCTTT
clone_size: once; v_call: TRBV2; d_call: .; j_call: TRBJ1-3; cdr3_aa: CASSGQRNTIYF; cdr3_nt: TGTGCCAGCAGTGGTCAGAGAAACACCATATATTTT
clone_size: .; v_call: TRBV19; d_call: TRBD1; j_call: TRBJ1-5; cdr3_aa: CASSIGRGPGSNQPQHF; cdr3_nt: TGTGCCAGTAGTATTGGCAGGGGGCCCGGTAGCAATCAGCCCCAGCATTTT
clone_size: few; v_call: TRBV5-5; d_call: TRBD1; j_call: TRBJ1-4; cdr3_aa: CASSLQGINEKLFF; cdr3_nt: TGTGCCAGCAGCTTACAGGGGATTAATGAAAAACTGTTTTTT
clone_size: .; v_call: TRBV19; d_call: .; j_call: TRBJ2-2; cdr3_aa: CASSIIGRTGELFF; cdr3_nt: TGTGCCAGTAGTATTATAGGGCGGACCGGGGAGCTGTTTTTT
clone_size: .; v_call: TRBV19; d_call: TRBD1; j_call: TRBJ1-2; cdr3_aa: CASSSQTGTGDYTF; cdr3_nt: TGTGCCAGTAGTTCCCAAACCGGGACAGGAGACTACACCTTC
clone_size: .; v_call: TRBV18; d_call: .; j_call: TRBJ1-3; cdr3_aa: CASSPTVNSGNTIYF; cdr3_nt: TGTGCCAGCTCACCTACTGTAAACTCTGGAAACACCATATATTTT
clone_size: .; v_call: TRBV21-1; d_call: .; j_call: TRBJ2-3; cdr3_aa: CASSTPPGLSQYF; cdr3_nt: TGTGCCAGCAGCACCCCACCGGGCCTATCGCAGTATTTT
clone_size: .; v_call: TRBV7-9; d_call: .; j_call: TRBJ1-2; cdr3_aa: CASSPGAGSTNYGYTF; cdr3_nt: TGTGCCAGCAGCCCGGGCGCAGGGTCCACTAACTATGGCTACACCTTC
clone_size: .; v_call: TRBV27; d_call: TRBD1; j_call: TRBJ2-7; cdr3_aa: CASSRQGSYEQYF; cdr3_nt: TGTGCCAGCAGCCGACAGGGGTCCTACGAGCAGTACTTC
clone_size: .; v_call: TRBV4-1; d_call: .; j_call: TRBJ1-4; cdr3_aa: CASSQERGLATNEKLFF; cdr3_nt: TGCGCCAGCAGCCAAGAACGGGGATTGGCGACTAATGAAAAACTGTTTTTT
clone_size: .; v_call: TRBV4-1; d_call: .; j_call: TRBJ1-5; cdr3_aa: CASSQMGSLNQPQHF; cdr3_nt: TGCGCCAGCAGCCAAATGGGGTCTTTAAATCAGCCCCAGCATTTT
clone_size: .; v_call: TRBV5-1; d_call: .; j_call: TRBJ2-7; cdr3_aa: CASKGGEGRYEQYF; cdr3_nt: TGCGCCAGCAAGGGAGGTGAAGGCCGATACGAGCAGTACTTC
clone_size: .; v_call: TRBV28; d_call: .; j_call: TRBJ2-7; cdr3_aa: CASSLEGKASYEQYF; cdr3_nt: TGTGCCAGCAGTTTGGAGGGAAAGGCATCCTACGAGCAGTACTTC
clone_size: .; v_call: TRBV7-2; d_call: .; j_call: TRBJ1-2; cdr3_aa: CASSPSIGVTAYGYTF; cdr3_nt: TGTGCCAGCAGCCCCTCAATCGGAGTTACAGCCTATGGCTACACCTTC
clone_size: few; v_call: TRBV18; d_call: TRBD2; j_call: TRBJ2-1; cdr3_aa: CASSPRSGTSGGDEQFF; cdr3_nt: TGTGCCAGCTCACCACGATCCGGGACTAGCGGGGGCGATGAGCAGTTCTTC